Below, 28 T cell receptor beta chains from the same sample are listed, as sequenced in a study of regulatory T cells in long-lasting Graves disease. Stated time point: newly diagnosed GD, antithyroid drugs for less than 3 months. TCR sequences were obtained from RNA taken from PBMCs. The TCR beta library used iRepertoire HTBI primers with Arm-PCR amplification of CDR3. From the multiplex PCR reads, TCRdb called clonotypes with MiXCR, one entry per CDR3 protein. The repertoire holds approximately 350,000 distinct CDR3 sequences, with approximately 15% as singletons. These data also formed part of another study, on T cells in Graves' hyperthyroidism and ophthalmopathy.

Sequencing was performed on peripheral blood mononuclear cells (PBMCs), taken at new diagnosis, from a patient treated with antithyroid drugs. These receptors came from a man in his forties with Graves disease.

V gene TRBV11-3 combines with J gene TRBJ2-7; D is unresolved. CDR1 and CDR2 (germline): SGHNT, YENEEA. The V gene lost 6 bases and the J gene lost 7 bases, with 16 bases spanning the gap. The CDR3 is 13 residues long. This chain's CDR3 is CASSLGRNGEQYF. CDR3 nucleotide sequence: TGTGCCAGCAGTCTCGGACGGAATGGTGAGCAGTACTTC.

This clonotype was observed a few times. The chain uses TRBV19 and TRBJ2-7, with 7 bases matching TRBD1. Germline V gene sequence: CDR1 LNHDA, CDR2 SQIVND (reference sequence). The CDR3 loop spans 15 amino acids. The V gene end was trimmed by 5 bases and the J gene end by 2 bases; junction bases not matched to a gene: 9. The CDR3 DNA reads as TGTGCCAGTAGTGCTTCCCGGGACAGAGCCTACGAGCAGTACTTC. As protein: CASSASRDRAYEQYF.

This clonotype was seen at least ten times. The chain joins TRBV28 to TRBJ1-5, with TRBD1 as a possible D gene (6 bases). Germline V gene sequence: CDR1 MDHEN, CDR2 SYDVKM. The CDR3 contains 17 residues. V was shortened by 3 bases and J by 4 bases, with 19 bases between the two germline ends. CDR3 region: CASSFGLIRGGNQPQHF. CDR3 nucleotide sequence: TGTGCCAGCAGTTTCGGTCTAATCAGGGGTGGAAATCAGCCCCAGCATTTT.

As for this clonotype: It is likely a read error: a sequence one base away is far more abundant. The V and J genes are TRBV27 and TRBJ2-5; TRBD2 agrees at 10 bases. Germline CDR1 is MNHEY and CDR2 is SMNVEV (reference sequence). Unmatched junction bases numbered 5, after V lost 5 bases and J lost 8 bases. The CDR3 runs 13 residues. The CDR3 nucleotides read TGTGCCAGCAGTAATAGCGGGGGGTCCACCCAGTACTTC. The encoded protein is CASSNSGGSTQYF.

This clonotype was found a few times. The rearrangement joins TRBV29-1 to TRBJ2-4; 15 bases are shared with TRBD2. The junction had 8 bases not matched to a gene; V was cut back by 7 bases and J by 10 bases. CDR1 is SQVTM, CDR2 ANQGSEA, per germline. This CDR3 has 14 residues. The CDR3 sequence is CSARSGTSGGIQYF. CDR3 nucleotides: TGCAGCGCACGGTCCGGGACTAGCGGGGGGATTCAGTACTTC.

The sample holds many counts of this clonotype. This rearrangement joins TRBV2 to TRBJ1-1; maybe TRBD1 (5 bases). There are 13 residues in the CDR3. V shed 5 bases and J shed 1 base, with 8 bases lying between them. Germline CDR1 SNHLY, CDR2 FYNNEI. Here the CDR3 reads CASSNQGNTEAFF. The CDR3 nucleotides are TGTGCCAGCAGTAATCAGGGGAACACTGAAGCTTTCTTT.

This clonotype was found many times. The CDR3: CASSAGGRTEQFF. For the CDR3, the DNA is TGTGCCAGCAGTGCCGGGGGGCGCACTGAGCAGTTCTTC. J is TRBJ2-1 and V is TRBV7-9; weak D call: TRBD2 (7 bases). Germline CDR1 is SEHNR and CDR2 is FQNEAQ (reference sequence). The CDR3 extends over 13 amino acids. Deletions cut 6 bases from V and 9 bases from J, with 15 bases between.

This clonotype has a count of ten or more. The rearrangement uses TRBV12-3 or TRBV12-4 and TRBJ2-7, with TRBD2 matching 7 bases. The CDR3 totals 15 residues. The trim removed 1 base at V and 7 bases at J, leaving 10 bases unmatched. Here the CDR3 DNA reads TGTGCCAGCAGTTTAGTCGGTAGCGGGCCACGAGAGCAGTACTTC. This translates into CASSLVGSGPREQYF.

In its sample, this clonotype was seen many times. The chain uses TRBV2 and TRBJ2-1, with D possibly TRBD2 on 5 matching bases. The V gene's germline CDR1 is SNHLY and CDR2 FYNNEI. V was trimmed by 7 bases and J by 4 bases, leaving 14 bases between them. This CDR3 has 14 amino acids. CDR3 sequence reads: CASITGTRYNEQFF. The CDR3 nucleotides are TGTGCCAGCATTACCGGAACTAGGTACAATGAGCAGTTCTTC. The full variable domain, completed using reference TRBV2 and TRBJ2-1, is EPEVTQTPSHQVTQMGQEVILRCVPISNHLYFYWYRQILGQKVEFLVSFYNNEISEKSEIFDDQFSVERPDGSNFTLKIRSTKLEDSAMYFCASITGTRYNEQFFGPGTRLTVL.

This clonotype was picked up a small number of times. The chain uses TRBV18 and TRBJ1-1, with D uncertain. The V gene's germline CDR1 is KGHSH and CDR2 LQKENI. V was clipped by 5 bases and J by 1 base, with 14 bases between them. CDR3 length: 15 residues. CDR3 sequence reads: CASSGIDLQNTEAFF. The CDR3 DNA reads TGTGCCAGCTCAGGGATCGACCTTCAGAACACTGAAGCTTTCTTT.

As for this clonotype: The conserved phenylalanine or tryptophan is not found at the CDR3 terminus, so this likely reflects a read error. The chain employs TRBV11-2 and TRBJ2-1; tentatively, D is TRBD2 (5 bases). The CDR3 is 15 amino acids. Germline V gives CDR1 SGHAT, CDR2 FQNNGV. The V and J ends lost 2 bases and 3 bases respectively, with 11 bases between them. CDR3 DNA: TGTGCCAGCAGCTTATTAACGGGGAACTACAATGAGCAGTTCTCC. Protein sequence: CASSLLTGNYNEQFS.

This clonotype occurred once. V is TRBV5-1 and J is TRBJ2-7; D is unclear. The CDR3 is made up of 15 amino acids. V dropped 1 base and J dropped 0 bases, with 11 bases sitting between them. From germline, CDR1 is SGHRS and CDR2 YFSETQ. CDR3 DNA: TGCGCCAGCAGCTTGATAGGGCAGAGCTCCTACGAGCAGTACTTC. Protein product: CASSLIGQSSYEQYF.

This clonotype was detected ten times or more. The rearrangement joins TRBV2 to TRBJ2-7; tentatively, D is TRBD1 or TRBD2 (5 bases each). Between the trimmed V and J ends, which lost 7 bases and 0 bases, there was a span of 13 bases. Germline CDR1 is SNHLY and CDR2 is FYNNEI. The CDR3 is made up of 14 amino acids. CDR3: CASIRDVDSYEQYF. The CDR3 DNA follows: TGTGCCAGCATTCGGGACGTCGACTCCTACGAGCAGTACTTC.

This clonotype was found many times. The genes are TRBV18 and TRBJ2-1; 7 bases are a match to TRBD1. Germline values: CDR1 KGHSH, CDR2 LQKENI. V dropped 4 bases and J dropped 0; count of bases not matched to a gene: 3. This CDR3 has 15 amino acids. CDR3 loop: CASSRTGDSYNEQFF. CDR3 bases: TGTGCCAGCTCACGAACAGGGGACTCCTACAATGAGCAGTTCTTC.

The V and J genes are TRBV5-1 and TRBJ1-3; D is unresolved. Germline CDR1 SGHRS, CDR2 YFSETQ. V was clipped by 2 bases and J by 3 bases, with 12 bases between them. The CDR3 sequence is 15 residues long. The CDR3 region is CASSFGGLDGNTIYF. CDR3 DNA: TGCGCCAGCAGCTTCGGAGGGTTGGATGGAAACACCATATATTTT.

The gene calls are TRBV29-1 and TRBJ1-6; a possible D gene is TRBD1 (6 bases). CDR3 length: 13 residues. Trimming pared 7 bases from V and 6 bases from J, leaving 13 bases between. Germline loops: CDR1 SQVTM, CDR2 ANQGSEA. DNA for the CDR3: TGCAGCGCCTCGGGGGGCCGTAATTCACCCCTCCACTTT. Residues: CSASGGRNSPLHF.

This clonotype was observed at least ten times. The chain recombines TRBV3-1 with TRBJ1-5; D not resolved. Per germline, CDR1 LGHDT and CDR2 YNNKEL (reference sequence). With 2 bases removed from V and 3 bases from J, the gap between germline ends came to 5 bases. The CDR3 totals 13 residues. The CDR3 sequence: CASSQQPNQPQHF. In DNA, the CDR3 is TGTGCCAGCAGCCAACAGCCCAATCAGCCCCAGCATTTT.

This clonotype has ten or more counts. The DNA for the CDR3 is TGTGCCAGCAGCCAACGATGGGGTTCACCCCTCCACTTT. This codes for CASSQRWGSPLHF. The gene calls are TRBV3-1 and TRBJ1-6; D is undetermined. The CDR3 loop spans 13 amino acids. V gave up 2 bases and J gave up 9 bases, with 8 bases separating them. Germline V gene data show CDR1 as LGHDT and CDR2 as YNNKEL (reference sequence).

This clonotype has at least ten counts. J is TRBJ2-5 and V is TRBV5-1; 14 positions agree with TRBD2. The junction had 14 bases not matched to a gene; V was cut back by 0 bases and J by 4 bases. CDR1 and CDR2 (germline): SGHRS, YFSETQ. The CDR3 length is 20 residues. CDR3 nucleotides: TGCGCCAGCAGCTTGGAACCAGCGACTAGCGGGGGGGCTGGGGGAGAGACCCAGTACTTC. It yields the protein CASSLEPATSGGAGGETQYF.

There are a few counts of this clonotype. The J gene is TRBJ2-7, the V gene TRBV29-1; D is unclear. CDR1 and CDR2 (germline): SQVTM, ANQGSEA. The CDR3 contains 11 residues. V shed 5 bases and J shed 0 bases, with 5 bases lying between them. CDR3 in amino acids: CSVQTSYEQYF. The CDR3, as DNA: TGCAGCGTTCAGACCTCCTACGAGCAGTACTTC.

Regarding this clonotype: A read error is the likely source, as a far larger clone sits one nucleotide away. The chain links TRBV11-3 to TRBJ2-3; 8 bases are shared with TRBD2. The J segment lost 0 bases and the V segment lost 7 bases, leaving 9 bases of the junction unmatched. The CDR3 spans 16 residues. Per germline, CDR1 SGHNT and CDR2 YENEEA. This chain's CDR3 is CASNPAGTRSTDTQYF. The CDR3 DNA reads TGTGCCAGCAACCCCGCCGGGACTAGGAGCACAGATACGCAGTATTTT.

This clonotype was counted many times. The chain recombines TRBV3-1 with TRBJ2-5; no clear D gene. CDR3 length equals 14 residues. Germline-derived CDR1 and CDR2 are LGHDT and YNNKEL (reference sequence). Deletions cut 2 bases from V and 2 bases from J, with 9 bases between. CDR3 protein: CASSQSYSQETQYF. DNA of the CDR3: TGTGCCAGCAGCCAAAGCTACAGTCAAGAGACCCAGTACTTC.

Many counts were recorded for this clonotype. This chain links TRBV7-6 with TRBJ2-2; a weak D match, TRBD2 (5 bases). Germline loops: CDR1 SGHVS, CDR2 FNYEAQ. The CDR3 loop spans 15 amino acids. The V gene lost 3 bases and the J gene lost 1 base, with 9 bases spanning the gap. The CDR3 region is CASSFGGVNTGELFF. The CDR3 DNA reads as TGTGCCAGCAGCTTTGGAGGAGTGAACACCGGGGAGCTGTTTTTT.

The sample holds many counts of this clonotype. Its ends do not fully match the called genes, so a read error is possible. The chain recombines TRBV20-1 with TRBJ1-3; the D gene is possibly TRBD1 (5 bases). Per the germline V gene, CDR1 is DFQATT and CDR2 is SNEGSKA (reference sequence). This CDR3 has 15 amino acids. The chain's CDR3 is CSAREGRGAGNTIYF. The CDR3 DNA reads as TGCAGTGCGAGAGAAGGACGGGGGGCTGGAAACACCATATATTTT.

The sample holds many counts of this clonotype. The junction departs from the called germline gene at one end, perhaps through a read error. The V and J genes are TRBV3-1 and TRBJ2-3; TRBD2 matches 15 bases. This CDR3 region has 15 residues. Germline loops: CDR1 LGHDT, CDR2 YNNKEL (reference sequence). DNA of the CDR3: TGTGCCAGCAGCCCTCGGACTAGCGGGGGGGCGGATTTAGATTTT. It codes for CASSPRTSGGADLDF.

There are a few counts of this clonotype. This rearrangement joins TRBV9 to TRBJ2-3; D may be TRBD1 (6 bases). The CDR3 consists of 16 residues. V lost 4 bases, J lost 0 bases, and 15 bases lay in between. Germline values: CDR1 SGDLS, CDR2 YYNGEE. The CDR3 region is CASSLTGTYSTDTQYF. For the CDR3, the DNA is TGTGCCAGCAGCTTAACCGGGACATATAGCACAGATACGCAGTATTTT.

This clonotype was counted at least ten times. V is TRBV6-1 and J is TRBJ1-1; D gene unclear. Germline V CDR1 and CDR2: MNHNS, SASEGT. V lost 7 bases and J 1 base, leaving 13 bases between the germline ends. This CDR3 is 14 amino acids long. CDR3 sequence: CASTRRWANTEAFF. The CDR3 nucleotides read TGTGCCAGCACCAGAAGGTGGGCGAACACTGAAGCTTTCTTT.

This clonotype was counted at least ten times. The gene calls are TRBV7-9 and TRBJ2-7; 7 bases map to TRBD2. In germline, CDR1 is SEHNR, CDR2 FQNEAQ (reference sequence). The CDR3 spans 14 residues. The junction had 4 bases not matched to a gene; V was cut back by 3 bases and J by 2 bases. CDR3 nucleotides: TGTGCCAGCAGCTTGACCGCGGGAGCCTACGAGCAGTACTTC. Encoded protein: CASSLTAGAYEQYF.